This T cell receptor (beta chain) was retrieved from a study of cytomegalovirus exposure and HLA in healthy donors. The overall study: Genotyping showed roughly 83% of 398 donors falling in the Caucasian-associated ancestry cluster.

Overall study results and limits: TRBV6-2, TRBV6-3 and some other V segments were excluded as indistinguishable.

About this clone itself: Its cognate antigen is unknown.

Germline values: CDR1 LNHDA, CDR2 SQIVND (reference sequence). The CDR3 sequence is 15 residues long. The ends lost 3 bases at V and 4 bases at J; junction bases unmatched: 5. The PCR used 60 Vbeta and 13 Jbeta primers. Authors' analysis steps: Approximately 11 million of some 80 million unique TCR beta chains were shared, per a later count. Libraries were prepared by immunoSEQ multiplex PCR; TCRdb keeps only in-frame clonotypes and omits some of them. The V and J calls and clone size were taken over from that table, and D and trimming were inferred from the DNA. This table lists 130,000 to 150,000 clones.

This receptor was taken from a middle-aged man in good health and CMV-seronegative. J is TRBJ1-1 and V is TRBV19; 10 bases map to TRBD1. Sequencing used PBMCs. CDR3 protein: CASSMTGGMVTEAFF. CDR3 coding DNA: TGTGCCAGTAGTATGACAGGGGGCATGGTCACTGAAGCTTTCTTT.